This record covers a single TCR beta chain. The antigen remains undetermined. Naive CD8 cells were CD45RO-negative, positively selected for CCR7, excluding terminally differentiated effector memory CD45RA+ cells. Assay: immunoSEQ multiplex PCR; the TCRdb copy retains only in-frame clones and omits some. The data contain about 580,000 clones, 95% to 98% of them seen just once; the ten biggest clones take up roughly 0.29%. The data are from a study of shared clonotypes between healthy human individuals. Study conclusions and caveats: As a rule, naive subsets had a larger estimated richness than memory subsets. Genetic and exposure-history diversity was limited by the small donor number. Clonotype sharing among donors, it was expected, would be affected by sequencing depth.

This CDR3 comprises 13 residues. The V segment lost 5 bases and the J segment 1 base; nucleotides outside the gene matches: 2. Germline V gene lookup returns CDR1 SGHDT and CDR2 YYEEEE. Sequencing used naive CD8+ T cells sorted from blood. The clonotype comes from a man aged 25 to 45 in good health. This rearrangement joins TRBV5-6 to TRBJ1-2, with TRBD1 identical over 7 bases. The CDR3 here is CASRGDSNYGYTF. CDR3 sequence (DNA): TGTGCCAGCAGGGGGGACAGTAACTATGGCTACACCTTC.